This T cell receptor (beta chain) came from a study of blood T cell repertoires in COVID-19. Study summary: Samples came from the United States, Italy and Spain, spanning acute and convalescent COVID-19. PBMCs, B-cell-depleted T cells, or T cells were the source of the cDNA or gDNA that made up the material.

Trimming took off 0 bases at V and 4 bases at J, with 8 bases between the two ends. This CDR3 contains 14 residues. Looked up from germline, CDR1 is SGHRS and CDR2 is YFSETQ. Patients of the Seattle cohort, enrolled during active infection, were followed longitudinally. Authors' analysis steps: Researchers report that nucleated cell counts were estimated from reference gene primer amplification. Sequencing was performed with immunoSEQ multiplex PCR; in TCRdb, only in-frame clones are kept and a portion is missing. V, J and clone size were drawn from that table, and D and trimming were deduced from the DNA. The sample includes fewer than 300,000 clones, 70% to 90% of them seen just once.

The sequencing sample was made of peripheral blood. The TCR comes from a woman aged 45-65 years with COVID-19, enrolled during active disease. The chain couples TRBV5-1 to TRBJ1-5, with D possibly matching TRBD1 (6 bases). Here the CDR3 DNA reads TGCGCCAGCAGCTTGGGTGACAGGAATCAGCCCCAGCATTTT. As protein: CASSLGDRNQPQHF.